A single sample gave rise to the 21 T cell receptor beta chains below, sequenced in a study of T-cell reconstitution after alpha-beta-depleted transplantation in children. Preparing the TCRbeta library involved the use of unique molecular identifiers. TCRdb used MiXCR to reprocess the PCR reads, holding one entry per CDR3 protein. The sample records around 700,000 distinct CDR3 sequences, roughly 13% being singletons. The sequenced sample was PBMCs, obtained before TCRalphabeta/CD19-depleted stem cell transplant. The receptor set was obtained from a girl aged 2-15 years with congenital amegakaryocytic thrombocytopenia, due to receive a stem cell transplant.

This clonotype was seen at least ten times. The chain joins TRBV20-1 to TRBJ2-3, with TRBD2 as a possible D gene (5 bases). V was shortened by 1 base and J by 3 bases, with 17 bases between the two germline ends. CDR1 is DFQATT and CDR2 is SNEGSKA in the germline V gene (reference sequence). The CDR3 has 16 residues. CDR3 nucleotides: TGCAGTGCTAGAGTGCTGTGGGAGATAGGAACAGATACGCAGTATTTT. Protein: CSARVLWEIGTDTQYF.

The chain carries TRBV19 and TRBJ2-7; maybe TRBD2 (6 bases). The CDR3 length is 13 residues. V lost 8 bases, J lost 2 bases, and 13 bases lay in between. Germline V gene sequence: CDR1 LNHDA, CDR2 SQIVND (reference sequence). The CDR3 bases are TGTGCCAGTTCGGGGGATCCCGCCTACGAGCAGTACTTC. Translated, it gives CASSGDPAYEQYF.

This clonotype was seen many times. The chain combines TRBV5-6 with TRBJ2-2; D may correspond to TRBD1 or TRBD2 (5 bases each). The CDR3 length is 13 residues. V dropped 4 bases and J dropped 6 bases, with 10 bases sitting between them. Germline V lookup: CDR1 SGHDT, CDR2 YYEEEE. The CDR3 DNA follows: TGTGCCAGCAGCCTTGGGACGGCCGGGGAGCTGTTTTTT. Encoded protein: CASSLGTAGELFF.

This chain links TRBV6-1 with TRBJ2-7, with D possibly matching TRBD1 (6 bases). Trimming stripped 6 bases from V and 2 bases from J, with 20 bases between. In germline, CDR1 is MNHNS, CDR2 SASEGT. The CDR3 has 16 amino acids. The DNA of the CDR3 is TGTGCCAGCAGGGGGCTAGGGACACCCCTCACCTACGAGCAGTACTTC. Translated: CASRGLGTPLTYEQYF.

The J gene is TRBJ2-5, the V gene TRBV5-1, with D possibly being TRBD2 (5 bases). The CDR3 runs to 12 residues. The germline V and J ends were trimmed by 4 bases and 7 bases, with 11 bases remaining between them. Germline lookup yields CDR1 SGHRS and CDR2 YFSETQ. The DNA for the CDR3 is TGCGCCAGCAGCGCTGACTACGGGACCCAGTACTTC. Its translation is CASSADYGTQYF.

This clonotype was detected many times. The chain couples TRBV5-6 to TRBJ2-3; D perhaps matches TRBD2 (6 bases). The CDR3 consists of 14 residues. Germline CDR1 is SGHDT and CDR2 is YYEEEE. Trimming took 7 bases from V and 2 from J, leaving 14 bases between them. Written as DNA, the CDR3 is TGTGCCAGCGGAGGGTTCCTAATCACAGATACGCAGTATTTT. This gives the protein CASGGFLITDTQYF.

In this sample, this clonotype turned up a few times. The rearrangement links TRBV12-3 or TRBV12-4 to TRBJ2-1; D may be TRBD2 (5 bases). The CDR3 is made up of 15 amino acids. The ends were cut back, 3 bases at V and 4 bases at J, with 13 bases in the middle. CDR3 sequence reads: CASSFRAEGYNEQFF. Here the CDR3 DNA reads TGTGCCAGCAGTTTTAGAGCGGAAGGGTACAATGAGCAGTTCTTC.

This clonotype was seen at least ten times. The genes are TRBV29-1 and TRBJ2-1; D is possibly TRBD1 (6 bases). The germline gives CDR1 SQVTM, CDR2 ANQGSEA. The CDR3 extends over 13 amino acids. V was pared by 6 bases and J by 5 bases, with 14 bases between. CDR3: CSVDEGDNNEQFF. The CDR3 DNA is TGCAGCGTCGATGAGGGGGACAACAATGAGCAGTTCTTC.

DNA of the CDR3: TGCGCCAGCAGCTTGTACGGGACTGACAATGAGCAGTTCTTC. Its translation: CASSLYGTDNEQFF. The chain combines TRBV5-1 with TRBJ2-1; TRBD2 might be the D (6 bases). Per germline, CDR1 SGHRS and CDR2 YFSETQ. Between the trimmed V and J ends, which lost 1 base and 5 bases, there was a span of 10 bases. This CDR3 contains 14 residues.

This clonotype was seen at least ten times. This chain joins TRBV5-1 and TRBJ1-4; D gene unclear. CDR1 and CDR2 (germline): SGHRS, YFSETQ. Trimming pared 1 base from V and 14 bases from J, leaving 15 bases between. The CDR3 covers 13 residues. CDR3 protein: CASSLSGEASLFF. For the CDR3, the DNA is TGCGCCAGCAGCTTGTCCGGAGAGGCCAGTCTGTTTTTT. The variable domain in full, completed from reference TRBV5-1 and TRBJ1-4, reads KAGVTQTPRYLIKTRGQQVTLSCSPISGHRSVSWYQQTPGQGLQFLFEYFSETQRNKGNFPGRFSGRQFSNSRSEMNVSTLELGDSALYLCASSLSGEASLFFGSGTQLSVL.

The chain carries TRBV27 and TRBJ2-1; 13 nucleotides match TRBD2. Germline lookup yields CDR1 MNHEY and CDR2 SMNVEV (reference sequence). The J segment lost 8 bases and the V segment lost 8 bases, leaving 9 bases of the junction unmatched. This CDR3 has 15 amino acids. The CDR3 here is CASCMGLAGMDEQFF. The DNA for the CDR3 is TGTGCCAGCTGCATGGGACTAGCGGGAATGGATGAGCAGTTCTTC.

This clonotype appeared a few times. The V gene is TRBV14, the J gene TRBJ2-3; D unresolved. The CDR3 contains 15 residues. CDR1 SGHDN and CDR2 FVKESK come from the germline V gene. V dropped 4 bases and J dropped 3 bases, with 14 bases sitting between them. For the CDR3, the DNA is TGTGCCAGCAGCCTTTGGGAAACCGAGACAGATACGCAGTATTTT. Protein product: CASSLWETETDTQYF.

Many counts were recorded for this clonotype. The chain links TRBV7-2 to TRBJ2-3; the D gene is possibly TRBD2 (5 bases). The germline CDR1 and CDR2 sequences are SGHTA and FQGNSA. V shed 4 bases and J shed 1 base, with 15 bases lying between them. This CDR3 is 16 amino acids long. This CDR3 is CASSSGVLEGTDTQYF. For the CDR3, the DNA is TGTGCCAGCAGCTCCGGGGTTCTGGAGGGCACAGATACGCAGTATTTT.

This clonotype appeared a few times. The gene calls are TRBV19 and TRBJ2-2; 7 positions agree with TRBD2. V lost 9 bases, J lost 3 bases, and 13 bases stayed unmatched. Germline V gene sequence: CDR1 LNHDA, CDR2 SQIVND (reference sequence). The CDR3 has 16 residues. The CDR3 region is CASRRELMEDTGELFF. As DNA, the CDR3 is TGTGCCAGCCGGCGGGAGCTGATGGAGGACACCGGGGAGCTGTTTTTT.

The chain joins TRBV20-1 to TRBJ2-1; D uncertain. Trimming took off 2 bases at V and 10 bases at J, with 12 bases between the two ends. Germline assignment: CDR1 DFQATT and CDR2 SNEGSKA (reference sequence). This CDR3 spans 12 amino acids. CDR3 bases: TGCAGTGCTAGATTCGAGACTGACGAGCAGTTCTTC. Encoded protein: CSARFETDEQFF.

The gene calls are TRBV6-1 and TRBJ2-7; 11 bases line up with TRBD2. Germline V gene sequence: CDR1 MNHNS, CDR2 SASEGT. Trimming took 6 bases from V and 4 from J; bases not matched to a gene: 5. The CDR3 is 14 residues long. CDR3 nucleotides: TGTGCCAGCAGAACTAGCGGGAGTGGGTACGAGCAGTACTTC. Its protein is CASRTSGSGYEQYF.

This clonotype was seen at least ten times. The chain is built from TRBV11-2 and TRBJ2-1, with D possibly matching TRBD2 (5 bases). This CDR3 has 15 residues. Germline assignment: CDR1 SGHAT and CDR2 FQNNGV. V was clipped by 1 base and J by 4 bases, with 11 bases between them. The CDR3 bases are TGTGCCAGCAGCTTAGGGGAGCTTGAGTACAATGAGCAGTTCTTC. Its protein is CASSLGELEYNEQFF.

This clonotype was found a few times. The rearrangement joins TRBV19 to TRBJ2-5; 7 bases match TRBD2. This CDR3 spans 13 amino acids. CDR1 and CDR2 from the germline V gene are LNHDA and SQIVND (reference sequence). The J segment lost 5 bases and the V segment lost 10 bases, leaving 10 bases of the junction unmatched. CDR3 coding DNA: TGTGCCACTGACTCGGGGGGAGAGGAGACCCAGTACTTC. This translates into CATDSGGEETQYF.

Many counts were recorded for this clonotype. J is TRBJ2-2 and V is TRBV4-2; D may be TRBD1 or TRBD2 (5 bases each). Trimming removed 0 bases at V and 6 bases at J, with 14 bases between. The CDR3 spans 16 residues. In germline, CDR1 is LGHNA, CDR2 YNFKEQ. The CDR3 is CASSQESSMGPGELFF. Written as DNA, the CDR3 is TGTGCCAGCAGCCAAGAATCCTCCATGGGACCCGGGGAGCTGTTTTTT.

The sample holds a few counts of this clonotype. The V call is TRBV6-5, the J call TRBJ2-5; 11 nucleotides agree with TRBD2. V shed 4 bases, J shed 5 bases, and the junction held 6 bases outside the gene matches. There are 15 residues in the CDR3. CDR1 and CDR2 from the germline V gene are MNHEY and SVGAGI. CDR3 region: CASSFLTSGKETQYF. Here the CDR3 DNA reads TGTGCCAGCAGTTTCCTGACTAGCGGGAAGGAGACCCAGTACTTC.

This clonotype was detected many times. The chain employs TRBV20-1 and TRBJ2-3, with TRBD2 matching over 11 bases. The J segment lost 6 bases and the V segment lost 1 base, leaving 12 bases of the junction unmatched. Germline-derived CDR1 and CDR2 are DFQATT and SNEGSKA (reference sequence). The CDR3 contains 17 residues. The DNA of the CDR3 is TGCAGTGCTAGAGTGGCCCGAGGAGTAGCGGGAGGGGATACGCAGTATTTT. This encodes CSARVARGVAGGDTQYF.